The sequence of this TCR beta chain was determined in a study of T-cell memory formation after mild COVID-19. Study findings and constraints: A second wave expanding day 15 to 37 was CD4+-biased; contracting clones were balanced. SARS-CoV-2 specificity of second-wave clones peaking day 37 was unconfirmed. Researchers found some responding clones in pre-infection memory, a sign that cross-reactive memory joined. Researchers report contracting CD4+ clones mostly in CM and EM, with CD8+ clones in EMRA.

V lost 3 bases and J 7 bases, leaving 10 bases between the germline ends. From germline, CDR1 is KGHSY and CDR2 FQNENV. CDR3 length equals 12 residues. Via MiXCR, TCRdb re-called the 5' RACE reads, giving one row per CDR3 protein. The table includes about 450,000 distinct CDR3 sequences, 20% to 25% detected once. A note on this clonotype: Its antigen is still unknown.

This clonotype was obtained from an adult woman who had mild COVID-19 (a few samples of this study predate the infection). Cell type and time point are not known. The source material was PBMCs or a T cell subset sorted from them (not recorded which). The rearrangement links TRBV16 to TRBJ2-7; weak D call: TRBD1 (6 bases). CDR3 coding DNA: TGTGCCAGCAGCCAGGGGGCTGGTGAGCAGTACTTC. Its translation: CASSQGAGEQYF.